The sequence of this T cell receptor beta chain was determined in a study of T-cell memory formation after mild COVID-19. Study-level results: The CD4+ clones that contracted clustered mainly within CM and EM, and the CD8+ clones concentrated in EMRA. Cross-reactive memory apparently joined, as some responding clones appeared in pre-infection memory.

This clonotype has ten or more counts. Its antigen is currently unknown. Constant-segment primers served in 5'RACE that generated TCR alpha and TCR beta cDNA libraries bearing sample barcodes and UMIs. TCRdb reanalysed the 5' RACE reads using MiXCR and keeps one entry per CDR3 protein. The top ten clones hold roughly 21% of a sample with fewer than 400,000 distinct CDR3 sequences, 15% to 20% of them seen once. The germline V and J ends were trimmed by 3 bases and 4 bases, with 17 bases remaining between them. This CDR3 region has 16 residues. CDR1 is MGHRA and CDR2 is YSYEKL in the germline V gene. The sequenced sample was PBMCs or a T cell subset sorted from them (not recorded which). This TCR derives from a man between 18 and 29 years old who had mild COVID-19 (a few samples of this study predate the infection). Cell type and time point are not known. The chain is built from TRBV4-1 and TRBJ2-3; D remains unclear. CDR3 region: CASSQRTFVPPDTQYF. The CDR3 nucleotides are TGCGCCAGCAGCCAGAGGACGTTTGTGCCCCCAGATACGCAGTATTTT.